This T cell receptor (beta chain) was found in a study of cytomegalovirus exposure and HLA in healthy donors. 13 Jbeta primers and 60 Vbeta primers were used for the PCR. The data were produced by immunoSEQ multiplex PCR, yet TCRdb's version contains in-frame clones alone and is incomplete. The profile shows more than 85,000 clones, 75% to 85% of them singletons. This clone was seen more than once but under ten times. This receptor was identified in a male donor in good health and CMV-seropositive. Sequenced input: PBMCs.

In DNA form, the CDR3 reads TGTGCCTGGAGTGGGACAGGGAATGAGCAGTTCTTC. Translated: CAWSGTGNEQFF. This sequence joins TRBV30 and TRBJ2-1; TRBD1 agrees at 8 bases. Germline assignment: CDR1 GTSNPN and CDR2 SVGIG (reference sequence). Germline trimming cut 1 base from V and 7 bases from J; bases unmatched to any gene: 0. The CDR3 totals 12 residues.